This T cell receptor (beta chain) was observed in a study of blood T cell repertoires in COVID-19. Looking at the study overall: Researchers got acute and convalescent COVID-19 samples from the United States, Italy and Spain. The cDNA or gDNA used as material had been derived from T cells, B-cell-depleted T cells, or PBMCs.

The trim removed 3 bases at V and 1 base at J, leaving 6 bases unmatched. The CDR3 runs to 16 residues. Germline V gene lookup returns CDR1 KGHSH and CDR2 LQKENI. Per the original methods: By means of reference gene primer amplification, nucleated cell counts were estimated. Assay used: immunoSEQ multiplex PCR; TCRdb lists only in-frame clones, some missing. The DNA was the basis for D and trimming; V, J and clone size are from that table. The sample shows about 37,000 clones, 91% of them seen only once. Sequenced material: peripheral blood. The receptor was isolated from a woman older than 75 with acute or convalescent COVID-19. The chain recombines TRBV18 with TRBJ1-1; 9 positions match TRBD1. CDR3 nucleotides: TGTGCCAGCTCACCGGGACAGGGATTAGGGAACACTGAAGCTTTCTTT. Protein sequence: CASSPGQGLGNTEAFF.